This TCR beta chain was sequenced for a study of beta chain features in type 1 diabetes. Study-wide background: Healthy donors and patients showed comparable age, gender and cell yields. The samples had 85 million to 140 million sorted cells examined in all. Study conclusions and caveats: HLA effects on TCRB rearrangement stayed unresolved here. Across all four CD4+ subsets, people with type 1 diabetes showed modestly shorter TCRB CDR3s.

In regard to this clone: Its matching antigen is unknown.

The whole isolated RNA underwent reverse transcription, so sequencing captured expressed TCRB transcripts. Roughly 3.5 million reads per sample on average were obtained from naive, central memory and regulatory T cell samples. Using immunoSEQ multiplex PCR, the repertoire was profiled, and TCRdb retains in-frame clones only, with some absent. The top ten hold 0.09% to 0.15% of the sample, which has about 650,000 clones, over 10% seen once. The CDR3 has 14 amino acids. The germline V gene has CDR1 LNHDA and CDR2 SQIVND (reference sequence). Trimming stripped 3 bases from V and 2 bases from J, with 10 bases between.

The chain recombines TRBV19 with TRBJ1-2, with unresolved D. Sequenced material: naive CD4+ T cells from blood. This sequence originates from a man aged 25-45 years with type 1 diabetes. The CDR3 bases are TGTGCCAGTAGTATTAGGACGGTAAACTATGGCTACACCTTC. Amino acids: CASSIRTVNYGYTF.